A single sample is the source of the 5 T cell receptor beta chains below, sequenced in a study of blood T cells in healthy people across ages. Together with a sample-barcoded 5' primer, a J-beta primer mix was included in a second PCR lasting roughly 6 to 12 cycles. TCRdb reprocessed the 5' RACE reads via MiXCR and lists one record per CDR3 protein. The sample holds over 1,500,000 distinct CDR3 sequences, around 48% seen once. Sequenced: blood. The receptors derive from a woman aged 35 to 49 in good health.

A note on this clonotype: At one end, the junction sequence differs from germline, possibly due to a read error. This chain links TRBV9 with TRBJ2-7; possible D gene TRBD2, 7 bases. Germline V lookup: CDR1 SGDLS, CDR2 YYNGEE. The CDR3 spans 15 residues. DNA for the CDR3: TGTGTCAGCAGCGCCCGGGTCGGGGGGCTCAACGAGCAGTACTTC. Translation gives CVSSARVGGLNEQYF. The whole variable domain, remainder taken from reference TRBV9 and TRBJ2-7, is DSGVTQTPKHLITATGQRVTLRCSPRSGDLSVYWYQQSLDQGLQFLIQYYNGEERAKGNILERFSAQQFPDLHSELNLSSLELGDSALYFCVSSARVGGLNEQYFGPGTRLTVT.

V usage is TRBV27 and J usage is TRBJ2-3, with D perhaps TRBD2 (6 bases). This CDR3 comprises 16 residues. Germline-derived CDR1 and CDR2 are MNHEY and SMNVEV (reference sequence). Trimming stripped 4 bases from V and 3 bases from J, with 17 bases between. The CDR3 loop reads CASSSASRGWTDTQYF. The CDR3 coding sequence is TGTGCCAGCAGTTCTGCCTCCCGGGGGTGGACAGATACGCAGTATTTT.

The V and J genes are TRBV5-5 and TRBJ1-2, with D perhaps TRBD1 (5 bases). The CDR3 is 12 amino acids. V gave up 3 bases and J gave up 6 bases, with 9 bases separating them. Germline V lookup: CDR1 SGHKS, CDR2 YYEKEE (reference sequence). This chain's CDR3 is CASSSGSDGYTF. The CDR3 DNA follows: TGTGCCAGCAGCTCAGGGTCAGATGGCTACACCTTC.

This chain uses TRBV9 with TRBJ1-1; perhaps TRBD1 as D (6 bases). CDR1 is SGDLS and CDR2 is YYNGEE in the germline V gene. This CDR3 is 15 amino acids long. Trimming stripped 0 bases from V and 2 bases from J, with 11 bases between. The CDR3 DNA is TGTGCCAGCAGCGTAGCGGCAGGGGCCAACACTGAAGCTTTCTTT. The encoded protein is CASSVAAGANTEAFF.

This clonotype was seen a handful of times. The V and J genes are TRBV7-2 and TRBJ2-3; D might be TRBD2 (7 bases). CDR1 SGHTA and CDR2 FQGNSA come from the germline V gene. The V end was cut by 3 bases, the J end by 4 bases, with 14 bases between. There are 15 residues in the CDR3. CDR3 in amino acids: CASSFSRGAADTQYF. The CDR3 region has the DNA TGTGCCAGCAGCTTCAGCCGGGGGGCAGCAGATACGCAGTATTTT. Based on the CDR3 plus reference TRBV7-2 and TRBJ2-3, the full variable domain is GAGVSQSPSNKVTEKGKDVELRCDPISGHTALYWYRQSLGQGLEFLIYFQGNSAPDKSGLPSDRFSAERTGGSVSTLTIQRTQQEDSAVYLCASSFSRGAADTQYFGPGTRLTVL.